The rows below give T cell receptor beta chains drawn from one sample of a study of blood T cell repertoires in COVID-19. Generated by immunoSEQ multiplex PCR, the TCRdb table keeps only in-frame clones and is missing some. The sample shows roughly 260,000 clones, 80% to 90% of them seen only once. Material for sequencing was peripheral blood. The receptor source for this set is a woman between 50 and 59 years old with acute or convalescent COVID-19. Both conserved end residues are part of each CDR3. The D gene is left open where the match is weak. Expanded clones are given a class, and other clones once, few, many or no size at all.

j_call v_call clone_size d_call cdr3_aa cdr3_nt
TRBJ2-2 TRBV6-5 - - CASSSQGNTGELFF TGTGCCAGCAGTTCACAGGGGAACACCGGGGAGCTGTTTTTT
TRBJ1-2 TRBV7-2 - - CASSENPRGGYTF TGTGCCAGTAGCGAAAATCCGCGGGGGGGCTACACCTTC
TRBJ2-1 TRBV7-9 - TRBD2 CASSQGLAGNNEQFF TGTGCCAGCAGCCAGGGACTAGCGGGTAACAATGAGCAGTTCTTC
TRBJ2-5 TRBV29-1 once - CSVEDRSAGYRETQYF TGCAGCGTTGAAGATCGGTCGGCAGGGTATCGGGAGACCCAGTACTTC
TRBJ2-1 TRBV9 few - CASSVDGGSPRFFDEQFF TGTGCCAGCAGCGTAGATGGGGGGAGTCCGAGGTTCTTCGATGAGCAGTTCTTC
TRBJ2-3 TRBV5-1 - - CASSLVAETDTQYF TGCGCCAGCAGCTTGGTTGCAGAAACAGATACGCAGTATTTT
TRBJ1-2 TRBV28 once TRBD1 CASSRWTGRDGYTF TGTGCCAGCAGCCGATGGACAGGGCGGGATGGCTACACCTTC
TRBJ1-5 TRBV5-5 - - CASSLERVGGINSNQPQHF TGTGCCAGCAGCTTGGAACGGGTTGGGGGGATTAATAGCAATCAGCCCCAGCATTTT
TRBJ2-2 TRBV19 - - CASSQGTGELFF TGTGCCAGTAGCCAGGGCACCGGGGAGCTGTTTTTT
TRBJ2-1 TRBV19 - TRBD2 CASSTDRVGLAGSSYNEQFF TGTGCCAGTAGTACGGACAGGGTTGGACTAGCGGGGTCCTCCTACAATGAGCAGTTCTTC
TRBJ1-5 TRBV19 few - CASSIRDGNQPQHF TGTGCCAGTAGTATACGGGATGGCAATCAGCCCCAGCATTTT
TRBJ2-7 TRBV29-1 - - CSVTGTRPDEQYF TGCAGCGTTACTGGGACTCGGCCTGACGAGCAGTACTTC
TRBJ2-7 TRBV27 few TRBD1 CASRKGRQGDREQYF TGTGCCAGCAGGAAGGGGCGTCAGGGGGACCGCGAGCAGTACTTC
TRBJ2-1 TRBV28 - TRBD2 CASSPPHAGAEQFF TGTGCCAGCAGTCCCCCACACGCGGGAGCTGAGCAGTTCTTC
TRBJ2-3 TRBV14 - - CASSHLSGTSTDTQYF TGTGCCAGCAGCCACCTCAGCGGAACTAGCACAGATACGCAGTATTTT
TRBJ2-3 TRBV7-6 once TRBD2 CASSGTSGNTDTQYF TGTGCCAGCAGCGGTACTAGCGGGAACACAGATACGCAGTATTTT
TRBJ2-1 TRBV6-5 - - CASRRVLALYNEQFF TGTGCCAGCAGGAGGGTGCTAGCGCTCTACAATGAGCAGTTCTTC
TRBJ2-4 TRBV18 - - CASSPYGGLAKNIQYF TGTGCCAGCTCACCCTATGGGGGCCTAGCCAAAAACATTCAGTACTTC
TRBJ2-1 TRBV27 - - CASSLGLPNEQFF TGTGCCAGCAGCTTGGGACTCCCCAATGAGCAGTTCTTC
TRBJ2-5 TRBV27 - TRBD2 CASSAGVLGETQYF TGTGCCAGCAGCGCGGGAGTGCTTGGAGAGACCCAGTACTTC
TRBJ1-2 TRBV6-5 - TRBD1 CASSYGQGGYGYTF TGTGCCAGCAGTTACGGACAGGGCGGCTATGGCTACACCTTC
TRBJ2-5 TRBV3-1/TRBV3-2 - TRBD2 CASSYRTSGSIETQYF TGTGCCAGCAGCTACAGGACTAGCGGGAGTATAGAGACCCAGTACTTC
TRBJ2-7 TRBV10-3 - TRBD2 CAISDERESYYEQYF TGTGCCATCAGTGATGAGCGGGAGAGTTACTACGAGCAGTACTTC
TRBJ2-1 TRBV13 - TRBD2 CASSLVTPFSSGRARLDNEQFF TGTGCCAGCAGCTTAGTTACCCCCTTCTCTAGCGGGAGGGCCCGTTTAGACAATGAGCAGTTCTTC
TRBJ1-1 TRBV5-4 - TRBD1 CASLIQGTGGPEAFF TGTGCCAGCTTAATTCAAGGGACAGGGGGGCCTGAAGCTTTCTTT
TRBJ1-5 TRBV6-4 few - CASSDRGYNQPQHF TGTGCCAGCAGTGACAGGGGATATAATCAGCCCCAGCATTTT
TRBJ2-7 TRBV7-8 - - CASSPAVASMRQYF TGTGCCAGCAGTCCCGCGGTAGCCTCGATGAGGCAGTACTTC
TRBJ1-1 TRBV7-2 - - CASSPLSPNRRNTEAFF TGTGCCAGCAGCCCCCTCTCCCCGAATAGGAGGAACACTGAAGCTTTCTTT
TRBJ2-7 TRBV19 - TRBD1 CASSPPEGQGLSSYEQYF TGTGCCAGTAGTCCCCCGGAGGGACAGGGCCTCTCCTCCTACGAGCAGTACTTC
TRBJ1-2 TRBV5-1 - TRBD1 CASSLGTGAGYTF TGCGCCAGCAGCTTAGGGACAGGGGCTGGCTACACCTTC
TRBJ1-4 TRBV11-3 - TRBD1 CASSATGATNEKLFF TGTGCCAGCAGCGCCACAGGGGCAACTAATGAAAAACTGTTTTTT
TRBJ1-1 TRBV28 - - CASSLPTANTEAFF TGTGCCAGCAGTTTACCGACAGCGAACACTGAAGCTTTCTTT
TRBJ2-1 TRBV7-9 - - CASSLPGTWGNEQFF TGTGCCAGCAGCTTACCCGGGACTTGGGGCAATGAGCAGTTCTTC
TRBJ1-2 TRBV27 - - CASSLTQYYGYTF TGTGCCAGCAGTCTCACCCAGTACTATGGCTACACCTTC
TRBJ2-5 TRBV9 - - CASSLRGQETQYF TGTGCCAGCAGCCTCCGGGGCCAAGAGACCCAGTACTTC
TRBJ2-1 TRBV9 - - CASSVGPGWQFF TGTGCCAGCAGCGTAGGGCCAGGGTGGCAGTTCTTC
TRBJ2-5 TRBV7-9 - - CASSLPTETQYF TGTGCCAGCAGCCTACCAACAGAGACCCAGTACTTC
TRBJ2-1 TRBV2 - TRBD2 CASTSGAGEDNEQFF TGTGCCAGCACTAGTGGAGCGGGAGAGGACAATGAGCAGTTCTTC
TRBJ1-4 TRBV4-3 - - CASSQDPGTTNEKLFF TGCGCCAGCAGCCAAGATCCGGGGACAACTAATGAAAAACTGTTTTTT
TRBJ2-1 TRBV5-4 - - CASSSDSLLYNEQFF TGTGCCAGCAGCTCGGACTCCCTCTTATACAATGAGCAGTTCTTC
TRBJ2-1 TRBV3-1/TRBV3-2 - TRBD2 CASSPSGRGAYNEQFF TGTGCCAGCAGCCCTAGCGGGAGAGGGGCCTACAATGAGCAGTTCTTC
TRBJ2-7 TRBV5-1 - TRBD2 CASSFTGTSGSEQYF TGCGCCAGCAGCTTCACCGGGACTAGCGGGAGCGAGCAGTACTTC
TRBJ2-7 TRBV28 - TRBD1 CASSGNGQGTFYEQYF TGTGCCAGCAGTGGGAACGGACAGGGGACTTTCTACGAGCAGTACTTC
TRBJ1-1 TRBV7-2 - - CASSLVPQGLTEAFF TGTGCCAGCAGCTTAGTCCCCCAGGGTCTCACTGAAGCTTTCTTT
TRBJ2-5 TRBV28 few TRBD1 CASSTRGLGGETQYF TGTGCCAGCAGTACGAGGGGGCTAGGGGGAGAGACCCAGTACTTC
TRBJ2-7 TRBV6-2/TRBV6-3 - TRBD1 CASSWDRGPFEQYF TGTGCCAGCAGTTGGGACAGGGGTCCCTTCGAGCAGTACTTC
TRBJ1-2 TRBV5-1 few TRBD1 CASSVGRQGALGYTF TGCGCCAGCAGCGTCGGGCGACAGGGGGCGCTTGGCTACACCTTC
TRBJ2-1 TRBV6-5 - TRBD2 CASSSSGRGGSEQFF TGTGCCAGCAGTTCTAGCGGGAGAGGGGGGTCCGAGCAGTTCTTC
TRBJ1-3 TRBV30 few - CAWSLWRDSYSGNTIYF TGTGCCTGGAGTCTATGGCGGGATAGTTACTCTGGAAACACCATATATTTT
TRBJ1-1 TRBV28 - - CASSLPDGHHRKAFF TGTGCCAGCAGTCTGCCGGACGGACACCACCGTAAAGCTTTCTTT
TRBJ2-1 TRBV27 - TRBD2 CASSRRGTSGYNEQFF TGTGCCAGCAGTCGCCGCGGGACTAGCGGGTACAATGAGCAGTTCTTC
TRBJ1-2 TRBV6-5 - TRBD1 CASSQTPDRTGGYTF TGTGCCAGCAGTCAAACCCCGGACAGGACGGGGGGCTACACCTTC
TRBJ1-4 TRBV6-5 - - CASRDRTDNEKLFF TGTGCCAGCAGGGATCGGACAGATAATGAAAAACTGTTTTTT
TRBJ2-2 TRBV5-4 - TRBD2 CASSLLELADTGELFF TGTGCCAGCAGCTTGTTAGAACTAGCGGACACCGGGGAGCTGTTTTTT
TRBJ2-3 TRBV6-6 - - CASRGKTRRSTDTQYF TGTGCCAGCAGGGGTAAGACTAGGAGAAGCACAGATACGCAGTATTTT
TRBJ2-7 TRBV2 - TRBD2 CASSRSREALYEQYF TGTGCCAGCAGTCGTAGCCGGGAGGCCCTCTACGAGCAGTACTTC